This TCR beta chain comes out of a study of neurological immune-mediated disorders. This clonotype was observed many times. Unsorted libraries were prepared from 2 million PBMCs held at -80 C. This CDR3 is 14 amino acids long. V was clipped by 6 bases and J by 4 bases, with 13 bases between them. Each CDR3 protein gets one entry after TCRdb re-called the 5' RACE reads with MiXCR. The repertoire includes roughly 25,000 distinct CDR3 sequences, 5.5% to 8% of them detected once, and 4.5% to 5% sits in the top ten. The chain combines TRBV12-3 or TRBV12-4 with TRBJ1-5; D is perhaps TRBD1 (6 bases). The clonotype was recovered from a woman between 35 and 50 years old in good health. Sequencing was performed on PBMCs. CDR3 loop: CASSAGTRNQPQHF. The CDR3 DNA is TGTGCCAGCAGCGCCGGGACAAGGAATCAGCCCCAGCATTTT.